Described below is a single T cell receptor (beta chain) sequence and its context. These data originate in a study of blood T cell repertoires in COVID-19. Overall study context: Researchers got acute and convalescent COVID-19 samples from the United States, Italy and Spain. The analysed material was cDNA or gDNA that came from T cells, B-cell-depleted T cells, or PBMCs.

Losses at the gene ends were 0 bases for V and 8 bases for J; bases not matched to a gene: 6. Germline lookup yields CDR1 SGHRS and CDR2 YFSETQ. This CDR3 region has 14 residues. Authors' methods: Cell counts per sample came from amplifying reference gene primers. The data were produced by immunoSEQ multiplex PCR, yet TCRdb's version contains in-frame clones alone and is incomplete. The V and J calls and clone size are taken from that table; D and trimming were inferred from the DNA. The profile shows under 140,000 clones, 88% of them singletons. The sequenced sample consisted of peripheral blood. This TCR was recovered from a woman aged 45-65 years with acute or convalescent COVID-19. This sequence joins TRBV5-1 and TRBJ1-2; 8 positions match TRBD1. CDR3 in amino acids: CASSLEDRADGYTF. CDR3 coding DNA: TGCGCCAGCAGCTTGGAGGACAGGGCGGACGGCTACACCTTC.